This entry describes one T cell receptor (beta chain). This record comes from a study of blood T cell repertoires in COVID-19. Study in general: Specimens from acute and convalescent COVID-19 originated in the United States, Italy and Spain. T cells, B-cell-depleted T cells, or PBMCs supplied cDNA or gDNA.

How the authors handled the data: Counts of nucleated cells, estimated from reference gene primer amplification, were obtained. Generated by immunoSEQ multiplex PCR, the TCRdb table keeps only in-frame clones and is missing some. V and J calls and clone size are those listed in that table; D and trimming were worked out from the DNA. The table includes approximately 160,000 clones, around 83% detected once. This CDR3 region has 17 residues. J was trimmed by 8 bases and V by 0 bases; bases with no gene match: 7. Germline V gene data show CDR1 as SQVTM and CDR2 as ANQGSEA. The TCR sequence derives from an older man who had recovered from COVID-19. The rearrangement joins TRBV29-1 to TRBJ2-1, with 16 bases identical to TRBD2. Sequencing was performed on peripheral blood. The CDR3 loop is CSVEDSGLAGGPHEQFF. The CDR3 region has the DNA TGCAGCGTTGAAGATTCGGGACTAGCGGGAGGGCCCCATGAGCAGTTCTTC.